Below, 9 T cell receptor beta chains from the same sample are listed, as sequenced in a study of blood T cells in healthy people across ages. Primed by a sample-barcoded 5' primer and a J-beta primer mix, a second PCR proceeded for about 6 to 12 cycles. TCRdb re-derived calls from the 5' RACE reads in MiXCR, one entry per CDR3 protein. The data hold 450,000 to 700,000 distinct CDR3 sequences, with 27% observed a single time. The sequenced sample was blood. The source of these receptors is a woman aged 65 to 85 in good health.

As to this clonotype: One end of the junction does not line up with germline, which may come from a read error. The genes are TRBV11-2 and TRBJ2-6; D may be TRBD1 (5 bases). Germline values: CDR1 SGHAT, CDR2 FQNNGV. The CDR3 is made up of 16 amino acids. CDR3 sequence: CVSSLGVSAGANVLTF. Here the CDR3 DNA reads TGTGTCAGCAGCTTAGGGGTTTCGGCTGGGGCCAACGTCCTGACTTTC.

The table lists this clonotype with a few counts. The V call is TRBV7-8, the J call TRBJ2-1, with 7 nucleotides matching TRBD2. With V trimmed by 5 bases and J by 0 bases, 7 bases remained unmatched. The CDR3 contains 16 residues. CDR1 is SGHVS, CDR2 FQNEAQ, per germline. The CDR3 coding sequence is TGTGCCAGCAGCCCCCGGGACTACCCCTCCTACAATGAGCAGTTCTTC. Translated: CASSPRDYPSYNEQFF.

V usage is TRBV5-1 and J usage is TRBJ2-1, with TRBD2 identical over 8 bases. CDR3 length: 15 residues. Losses at the gene ends were 0 bases for V and 4 bases for J; bases not matched to a gene: 3. Germline V gives CDR1 SGHRS, CDR2 YFSETQ. Here the CDR3 reads CASSLGLASYNEQFF. CDR3 sequence (DNA): TGCGCCAGCAGCTTGGGACTAGCGTCTTACAATGAGCAGTTCTTC.

This clonotype was counted only a few times. The chain is built from TRBV20-1 and TRBJ2-5; D perhaps matches TRBD2 (7 bases). This CDR3 is 15 amino acids long. With 2 bases removed from V and 4 bases from J, the gap between germline ends came to 17 bases. Germline V gene sequence: CDR1 DFQATT, CDR2 SNEGSKA (reference sequence). The CDR3 nucleotides read TGCAGTGCTAGAAAGACGGGGGGCCCTCGAGAGACCCAGTACTTC. It translates to CSARKTGGPRETQYF.

This clonotype showed up just a few times. The chain combines TRBV12-3 or TRBV12-4 with TRBJ2-5; TRBD2 matches at 7 bases. The CDR3 runs 15 residues. The junction had 11 bases not matched to a gene; V was cut back by 2 bases and J by 8 bases. CDR3 protein: CASSLTGGLEVTQYF. In nucleotides, the CDR3 is TGTGCCAGCAGTTTAACGGGGGGACTCGAAGTTACCCAGTACTTC.

The gene calls are TRBV20-1 and TRBJ2-3; 12 positions agree with TRBD2. The CDR3 covers 15 residues. CDR1 and CDR2 from the germline V gene are DFQATT and SNEGSKA (reference sequence). The V segment lost 2 bases and the J segment 5 bases; nucleotides outside the gene matches: 5. In DNA, the CDR3 is TGCAGTGCTAGAAGACTAGCGGGAGTTGTAGATACGCAGTATTTT. This sequence encodes CSARRLAGVVDTQYF.

This clonotype occurred a few times. The V call is TRBV9, the J call TRBJ2-5, with 10 bases identical to TRBD2. Gene TRBJ2-1 matches the end of the DNA better, so the J call may be wrong. Germline loops: CDR1 SGDLS, CDR2 YYNGEE. CDR3 size: 15 residues. The CDR3 loop is CASSQTSGHHNEQFF. For the CDR3, the DNA is TGTGCCAGCAGCCAGACTAGCGGGCATCACAATGAGCAGTTCTTC.

The chain carries TRBV20-1 and TRBJ2-3; D tentatively reads TRBD1 or TRBD2 (6 bases each). V lost 4 bases, J lost 0 bases, and 11 bases lay in between. The V gene's germline CDR1 is DFQATT and CDR2 SNEGSKA (reference sequence). The CDR3 is 14 amino acids. For the CDR3, the DNA is TGCAGTGCTACGGGGGCCCCTAGCACAGATACGCAGTATTTT. Translated, it gives CSATGAPSTDTQYF.

This chain connects TRBV20-1 to TRBJ2-4; no clear D. CDR3 size: 12 residues. Trimming took 5 bases from V and 5 from J, leaving 10 bases between them. The germline gives CDR1 DFQATT, CDR2 SNEGSKA (reference sequence). The CDR3 sequence is CSAAQGQNIQYF. The CDR3 bases are TGCAGTGCTGCACAAGGCCAAAACATTCAGTACTTC.